This TCR beta chain originates from a study of post-analysis software for immune sequencing data. V lost 1 base, J lost 2 bases, and 9 bases lay in between. CDR1 and CDR2 (germline): LNHNV, YYDKDF (reference sequence). The CDR3 is made up of 14 amino acids. Study-wide results and limits: Higher frequency in patients than in controls was seen for 5 or 6 TRBV segments, with TRBV5-6, TRBV5-1 and TRBV20-1 among them.

Presence of unique molecular identifiers characterized the TCR beta cDNA libraries. The source material, about 0.9 to 10 million T cells, gave rise to 500,000 or so cDNA molecules. Using its own MiXCR run on the PCR reads, TCRdb lists one record per CDR3 protein. In the table there are about 540,000 distinct CDR3 sequences, 34% of which are singletons. In its sample, this clonotype was seen a few times. Its antigen is still unknown. Sequencing was done on a sample of blood. The TCR originated in a girl under 18 with multiple sclerosis. J is TRBJ2-7 and V is TRBV15; D gene uncertain. CDR3: CATSRGKNTYEQYF. In nucleotides, the CDR3 is TGTGCCACCAGCAGAGGGAAGAATACCTACGAGCAGTACTTC.